This T cell receptor (beta chain) was obtained from a study of T cells in Graves' hyperthyroidism and ophthalmopathy. There were TCR beta CDR3 regions amplified from RNA transcripts. When the TCR CDR3 underwent first-round RT-PCR, the HTBI primer set was used. In TCRdb, the multiplex PCR reads were re-called with MiXCR into one record per CDR3 protein. This sample has approximately 300,000 distinct CDR3 sequences, with about a sixth found just once. Ten or more counts support this clonotype. V was cut by 3 bases and J by 5 bases, with 17 bases left in between. CDR1 is SQVTM and CDR2 is ANQGSEA in the germline V gene. This CDR3 is 14 amino acids long.

The V gene is TRBV29-1, the J gene TRBJ2-7; D remains unclear. The clonotype was recovered from an older woman with Graves' ophthalmopathy. The sample comprised blood. The CDR3 reads CSVDGGRGVHEQYF. The CDR3 DNA reads TGCAGCGTTGATGGTGGCAGAGGAGTCCACGAGCAGTACTTC.